This entry lists 2 T cell receptor beta chains sequenced from one sample in a study of blood T cell repertoires in COVID-19. Clones were sequenced by immunoSEQ multiplex PCR, and TCRdb holds only the in-frame ones, with some missing. The profile covers roughly 100,000 clones, with roughly 80% appearing a single time and around 4.8% taken by the ten largest. Sequenced input: peripheral blood. Source of these receptors: a man aged 80 or over with COVID-19, enrolled during active disease.

The chain recombines TRBV19 with TRBJ1-6; a possible D gene is TRBD1 (6 bases). The V end lost 3 bases, the J end lost 14 bases, and 17 bases lay between the germline ends. The CDR3 sequence is 14 residues long. Germline V gene sequence: CDR1 LNHDA, CDR2 SQIVND (reference sequence). The CDR3 loop reads CASSITGSISALHF. The CDR3 DNA is TGTGCCAGTAGTATTACAGGGTCGATCTCGGCCCTCCACTTT.

There are a few counts of this clone. The chain employs TRBV28 and TRBJ1-2; 10 nucleotides line up with TRBD1. The ends lost 0 bases at V and 1 base at J; junction bases unmatched: 20. The CDR3 loop spans 22 amino acids. In germline, CDR1 is MDHEN, CDR2 SYDVKM. The CDR3 is CASSLWAWGQGLASPFNYGYTF. CDR3 coding DNA: TGTGCCAGCAGTTTATGGGCGTGGGGACAGGGGTTGGCTTCCCCCTTTAACTATGGCTACACCTTC.